One sample yielded the 27 T cell receptor beta chains listed below, sequenced in a study of cytomegalovirus exposure and HLA in healthy donors. 13 Jbeta primers and 60 Vbeta primers were used for the PCR. Measured with immunoSEQ multiplex PCR; TCRdb has only the in-frame clones, and not every one. The profile covers 150,000 or so clones, with roughly 80% appearing a single time and approximately 13% taken by the ten largest. The sample was PBMCs. All receptors come from a man aged 35-49 years in good health and CMV-seropositive.

This sequence joins TRBV6-1 and TRBJ2-4; D remains unclear. The CDR3 is 11 residues long. Germline V gene lookup returns CDR1 MNHNS and CDR2 SASEGT. Trimming cost V 4 bases and J 6 bases, with 4 bases left between them. The CDR3 spells CASSALNIQYF. The CDR3 DNA follows: TGTGCCAGCAGTGCCTTAAACATTCAGTACTTC.

The rearrangement joins TRBV7-2 to TRBJ2-7; 11 bases align to TRBD1. Per the germline V gene, CDR1 is SGHTA and CDR2 is FQGNSA. This CDR3 region has 14 residues. V lost 5 bases to trimming and J lost 4 bases; unmatched junction nucleotides: 4. CDR3 sequence: CASSPGTGGYEQYF. The CDR3, as DNA: TGTGCCAGCAGCCCCGGGACAGGGGGATACGAGCAGTACTTC.

The chain has TRBV4-3 and TRBJ2-5; 9 bases fit TRBD2. TRBJ2-7 matches the DNA end more closely, so the J call is doubtful. The CDR3 totals 16 residues. Per the germline V gene, CDR1 is LGHNA and CDR2 is YSLEER. CDR3: CASSQEETSGAYEQYF. Written as DNA, the CDR3 is TGCGCCAGCAGCCAAGAGGAGACTAGCGGAGCCTACGAGCAGTACTTC.

Within the sample, this clone is medium-sized (0.01 to 0.1%). V and J are TRBV5-6 and TRBJ1-1; 11 bases are shared with TRBD1. Germline CDR1 SGHDT, CDR2 YYEEEE. The CDR3 totals 14 residues. The J segment lost 7 bases and the V segment lost 4 bases, leaving 6 bases of the junction unmatched. CDR3 sequence: CASSLRDRGSEAFF. For the CDR3, the DNA is TGTGCCAGCAGCCTCCGGGACAGGGGGAGTGAAGCTTTCTTT.

The CDR3 coding sequence is TGTGCCACCAGCACCAGGGGAGCGGGGGCCTCCTACAATGAGCAGTTCTTC. Its translation: CATSTRGAGASYNEQFF. This chain connects TRBV15 to TRBJ2-1; 8 bases are a match to TRBD2. Germline-derived CDR1 and CDR2 are LNHNV and YYDKDF (reference sequence). V was pared by 4 bases and J by 0 bases, with 8 bases of the junction left unmatched. This CDR3 is 17 amino acids long.

This chain joins TRBV5-4 and TRBJ2-1, with TRBD2 matching over 8 bases. CDR3 length: 16 amino acids. The J segment lost 0 bases and the V segment lost 2 bases, leaving 4 bases of the junction unmatched. CDR1 SGHNT and CDR2 YYREEE come from the germline V gene (reference sequence). Here the CDR3 DNA reads TGTGCCAGCAGCTTACCCGGGACTAGCTCCTACAATGAGCAGTTCTTC. Protein product: CASSLPGTSSYNEQFF. The full variable domain, its missing parts supplied by reference TRBV5-4 and TRBJ2-1, is ETGVTQSPTHLIKTRGQQVTLRCSSQSGHNTVSWYQQALGQGPQFIFQYYREEENGRGNFPPRFSGLQFPNYSSELNVNALELDDSALYLCASSLPGTSSYNEQFFGPGTRLTVL.

The rearrangement links TRBV4-2 to TRBJ2-3; D ambiguous. CDR1 and CDR2 from the germline V gene are LGHNA and YNFKEQ. The CDR3 consists of 15 residues. V gave up 4 bases and J gave up 0 bases, with 11 bases separating them. DNA of the CDR3: TGTGCCAGCAGCCGGCGGCCGAGGAGCACAGATACGCAGTATTTT. Its protein product is CASSRRPRSTDTQYF.

Only a few counts were recorded for this clone. The chain joins TRBV9 to TRBJ2-7, with 7 bases that match TRBD1. V shed 1 base and J 1 base; nucleotides not matched to a gene: 14. The CDR3 extends over 18 amino acids. Germline CDR1 is SGDLS and CDR2 is YYNGEE. In DNA form, the CDR3 reads TGTGCCAGCAGCGTATGGGAAGGGGGCAGGGTAAAGTCCTACGAGCAGTACTTC. This translates into CASSVWEGGRVKSYEQYF.

The chain employs TRBV29-1 and TRBJ2-1; TRBD1 is a possible D gene (6 bases). Germline assignment: CDR1 SQVTM and CDR2 ANQGSEA. Trimming took 7 bases from V and 6 from J, leaving 16 bases between them. This CDR3 is 13 amino acids long. The CDR3 nucleotides read TGCAGCGCTGGGACACCACCCCTCAATGAGCAGTTCTTC. Amino acids: CSAGTPPLNEQFF.

This chain connects TRBV7-9 to TRBJ2-7; 7 bases are a match to TRBD2. The CDR3 is 13 residues long. Germline V gene sequence: CDR1 SEHNR, CDR2 FQNEAQ (reference sequence). J gave up 4 bases and V 6 bases, and 6 bases lay outside the gene matches. The CDR3 sequence: CASSPTGGYEQYF. For the CDR3, the DNA is TGTGCCAGCAGTCCAACCGGGGGGTACGAGCAGTACTTC.

The chain has TRBV5-4 and TRBJ2-3; D not certain. Looked up from germline, CDR1 is SGHNT and CDR2 is YYREEE (reference sequence). This CDR3 comprises 15 residues. V was clipped by 0 bases and J by 4 bases, with 12 bases between them. The CDR3, as DNA: TGTGCCAGCAGCTTGGGATTGGAGAACGCAGATACGCAGTATTTT. Amino acid sequence: CASSLGLENADTQYF.

The V gene is TRBV29-1, the J gene TRBJ1-2; 9 bases agree with TRBD1. V was pared by 4 bases and J by 4 bases, with 7 bases of the junction left unmatched. The CDR3 sequence is 14 residues long. The germline CDR1 and CDR2 sequences are SQVTM and ANQGSEA. In nucleotides, the CDR3 is TGCAGCGTTGGCCGTAGGGACAGGGTCTATGGCTACACCTTC. Protein product: CSVGRRDRVYGYTF.

This clone was seen a few times. The junction shows a germline mismatch at one end, possibly a read error. V is TRBV7-9 and J is TRBJ2-7, with D uncertain. The CDR3 totals 12 residues. Germline V gives CDR1 SEHNR, CDR2 FQNEAQ (reference sequence). The CDR3 nucleotides read TGTTCCAGCAGCTTAGTTTCGTCGGAGCAGTACTTC. Translated: CSSSLVSSEQYF.

The chain joins TRBV10-3 to TRBJ2-5; a weak D match, TRBD1 (6 bases). The closer fit of TRBJ2-7 to the DNA end suggests the J call may be wrong. CDR1 and CDR2 (germline): ENHRY, SYGVKD. This CDR3 is 12 amino acids long. CDR3 nucleotides: TGTGCCGCCACCGGACAGTACTACGAGCAGTACTTC. Its translation: CAATGQYYEQYF.

V and J are TRBV4-1 and TRBJ2-7; D perhaps matches TRBD2 (5 bases). Germline loops: CDR1 MGHRA, CDR2 YSYEKL. This CDR3 contains 16 residues. V was shortened by 2 bases and J by 3 bases, with 17 bases between the two germline ends. CDR3 DNA: TGCGCCAGCAGCCAAAGATCTCTAGCCCGGGACTACGAGCAGTACTTC. This gives the protein CASSQRSLARDYEQYF.

The chain joins TRBV27 to TRBJ1-1; D uncertain. CDR3 size: 15 residues. V gave up 8 bases and J gave up 4 bases, with 20 bases separating them. CDR1 is MNHEY, CDR2 SMNVEV, per germline (reference sequence). The CDR3 region is CASWRATLAGTEAFF. The CDR3 nucleotides read TGTGCCAGCTGGCGGGCTACCTTGGCGGGCACTGAAGCTTTCTTT.

The chain employs TRBV7-2 and TRBJ1-2, with 7 bases identical to TRBD1. Germline V gene data show CDR1 as SGHTA and CDR2 as FQGNSA. The CDR3 runs 13 residues. Trimming cost V 3 bases and J 14 bases; bases outside gene matches: 12. The CDR3 here is CASSLAREGAGTF. Written as DNA, the CDR3 is TGTGCCAGCAGCTTGGCTCGGGAGGGGGCAGGTACCTTC.

The genes are TRBV29-1 and TRBJ1-2; D remains ambiguous. The V end lost 2 bases, the J end lost 13 bases, and 5 bases lay between the germline ends. The CDR3 consists of 8 residues. The germline V gene encodes CDR1 SQVTM and CDR2 ANQGSEA. CDR3 residues: CSVEYSTF. Written as DNA, the CDR3 is TGCAGCGTTGAATACAGCACCTTC. The full variable domain, in which reference TRBV29-1 and TRBJ1-2 provide the parts outside the CDR3, is SAVISQKPSRDICQRGTSLTIQCQVDSQVTMMFWYRQQPGQSLTLIATANQGSEATYESGFVIDKFPISRPNLTFSTLTVSNMSPEDSSIYLCSVEYSTFGSGTRLTVV.

This chain joins TRBV5-1 and TRBJ1-4; the D gene is possibly TRBD1 (6 bases). Germline V CDR1 and CDR2: SGHRS, YFSETQ. The V and J ends lost 0 bases and 8 bases respectively, with 14 bases between them. The CDR3 is 15 residues long. The CDR3 sequence is CASSLGLQGNEKLFF. The CDR3 DNA reads TGCGCCAGCAGCTTGGGCCTACAGGGTAACGAAAAACTGTTTTTT.

Remarks on this clone: One end of the junction does not line up with germline, which may come from a read error. The chain employs TRBV4-3 and TRBJ2-2, with a tentative D call TRBD2 (5 bases). CDR1 LGHNA and CDR2 YSLEER come from the germline V gene. The CDR3 runs to 16 residues. CDR3 amino acids: CASSQSRLANTGEPFF. The CDR3 nucleotides are TGCGCCAGCAGCCAATCTCGACTGGCGAACACCGGGGAGCCGTTTTTT.

The V call is TRBV6-1, the J call TRBJ1-2; no firm D call. V lost 6 bases and J 5 bases, leaving 16 bases between the germline ends. Per germline, CDR1 MNHNS and CDR2 SASEGT. The CDR3 has 14 amino acids. The CDR3 DNA reads as TGTGCCAGCAGCGCTTCAGTGAGGGCATATGGCTACACCTTC. Its translation is CASSASVRAYGYTF.

This clone was seen a handful of times. The rearrangement uses TRBV7-8 and TRBJ2-7; possibly TRBD1 for D (6 bases). This CDR3 is built from 15 residues. V was pared by 3 bases and J by 2 bases, with 14 bases between. Germline CDR1 SGHVS, CDR2 FQNEAQ. CDR3 DNA sequence: TGTGCCAGCAGCTTTGAGACAGGAAGCCCCTACGAGCAGTACTTC. Translated, it gives CASSFETGSPYEQYF. The full variable domain, with the rest looked up from reference TRBV7-8 and TRBJ2-7, is GAGVSQSPRYKVAKRGQDVALRCDPISGHVSLFWYQQALGQGPEFLTYFQNEAQLDKSGLPSDRFFAERPEGSVSTLKIQRTQQEDSAVYLCASSFETGSPYEQYFGPGTRLTVT.

The rearrangement joins TRBV10-3 to TRBJ2-5; D possibly corresponds to TRBD1 (5 bases). V gave up 6 bases and J gave up 1 base, with 12 bases separating them. In germline, CDR1 is ENHRY, CDR2 SYGVKD. The CDR3 has 14 amino acids. The CDR3 DNA reads as TGTGCCATCAGCCCCAGTACAGGCCAAGAGACCCAGTACTTC. Translating gives CAISPSTGQETQYF.

V gene TRBV27 combines with J gene TRBJ2-7; a weak D match, TRBD2 (6 bases). The CDR3 consists of 13 residues. Germline loops: CDR1 MNHEY, CDR2 SMNVEV (reference sequence). Between the trimmed V and J ends, which lost 5 bases and 5 bases, there was a span of 13 bases. The CDR3 loop is CASSITSNHEQYF. Written as DNA, the CDR3 is TGTGCCAGCAGTATCACTAGCAACCACGAGCAGTACTTC.

V and J are TRBV29-1 and TRBJ2-5; maybe TRBD1 (5 bases). The CDR3 length is 12 residues. Per germline, CDR1 SQVTM and CDR2 ANQGSEA. The V and J ends lost 5 bases and 5 bases respectively, with 12 bases between them. CDR3 sequence (DNA): TGCAGCGTTTTGGACCCAGGGGAGACCCAGTACTTC. It encodes CSVLDPGETQYF.

The chain combines TRBV6-6 with TRBJ1-1, with D unclear. The germline V gene encodes CDR1 MNHNY and CDR2 SVGAGI (reference sequence). The CDR3 has 13 residues. The V gene lost 6 bases and the J gene lost 4 bases, with 12 bases spanning the gap. CDR3 in amino acids: CASSRMSRTEAFF. The CDR3 DNA sequence: TGTGCCAGCAGCCGCATGTCGCGCACTGAAGCTTTCTTT.

The V gene is TRBV6-5, the J gene TRBJ1-1; 7 positions agree with TRBD1. J lost 5 bases, V lost 0 bases, and 3 bases had no gene match. Germline CDR1 reads MNHEY; CDR2 reads SVGAGI. This CDR3 is 14 amino acids long. The CDR3 reads CASSYSQGRTEAFF. For the CDR3, the DNA is TGTGCCAGCAGTTACTCACAGGGGAGAACTGAAGCTTTCTTT.